This note documents a single T cell receptor (beta chain) sequence. As yet, its antigen is unknown. It was template switching that added a universal primer site, and there were unique molecular identifiers on the cDNA. Each CDR3 protein is one row after TCRdb ran MiXCR on the 5' RACE reads. The sample lists about 720,000 distinct CDR3 sequences; approximately 9% were seen once. The data derive from a study of identical twins. Broader study findings: Abundant beta clonotypes from cord blood bore fewer insertions; memory repertoires lacked this pattern. Invariant T cells like MAIT and iNKT could partly confound the zero-insertion analyses.

V trimming: 3 bases; J trimming: 2 bases; junction bases outside the gene matches: 7. The CDR3 contains 16 residues. Germline V gene sequence: CDR1 SGHRS, CDR2 YFSETQ. These records were also assigned to another study, of yellow fever vaccine responses in identical twins.

The sequencing input was PBMCs. The chain couples TRBV5-1 to TRBJ1-3; the match to TRBD1 covers 8 bases. The receptor was derived from a woman younger than 30 in good health. This CDR3 reads CASSSQTGVAGNTIYF. In DNA form, the CDR3 reads TGCGCCAGCAGCTCGCAGACAGGGGTGGCTGGAAACACCATATATTTT.